This T cell receptor beta chain was captured by sequencing in a study of T cells of healthy individuals. The CDR3 is made up of 14 amino acids. The germline CDR1 and CDR2 sequences are MNHEY and SVGEGT. V trimming: 4 bases; J trimming: 6 bases; junction bases outside the gene matches: 5. TCRdb passed the 5' RACE reads through MiXCR, listing each CDR3 protein once. This table holds about 96,000 distinct CDR3 sequences, approximately 18% found once. This rearrangement joins TRBV6-2 or TRBV6-3 to TRBJ2-1; the match to TRBD2 covers 8 bases. The clonotype originates from a human donor in good health. As DNA, the CDR3 is TGTGCCAGCAGTTGGCTAGCGGGCGGCAATGAGCAGTTCTTC. It specifies CASSWLAGGNEQFF.